The rows below give T cell receptor beta chains drawn from one sample of a study of cytomegalovirus exposure and HLA in healthy donors. Generated by immunoSEQ multiplex PCR, the TCRdb table keeps only in-frame clones and is missing some. The sample yields tens of thousands of clones, roughly 93% seen once. The specimen sequenced was PBMCs. These receptors were taken from a woman aged 18-35 years in good health and CMV-seropositive. Both conserved end residues are part of each CDR3. Size values are once, few and many counts, or a class for expanded clones, and some rows have none.

.	TRBV10-3	TRBJ2-7	CAISQTGTYEQYF
.	TRBV11-2	TRBJ1-2	CASSAIRGQGANYGYTF
once	TRBV6-1	TRBJ2-7	CASSEWAGRTYEQYF
.	TRBV19	TRBJ2-7	CASGTSGSTYEQYF
.	TRBV7-2	TRBJ2-5	CASSLSIPSTQYF
.	TRBV9	TRBJ1-5	CASSSGGRGNQPQHF
.	TRBV6-1	TRBJ2-7	CASSKAYYEQYF
.	TRBV5-1	TRBJ2-1	CASSLESMGVNEQFF
once	TRBV7-9	TRBJ2-1	CASSPPGEREQFF
.	TRBV29-1	TRBJ2-1	CSVVWLAGNEQFF
once	TRBV19	TRBJ2-3	CASLGGPGPDTQYF
.	TRBV7-2	TRBJ2-5	CASSLVRRETQYF
.	TRBV11-1	TRBJ2-1	CASSLGQPTVGQFF
once	TRBV5-6	TRBJ1-5	CASSLRGNQPQHF
.	TRBV6-5	TRBJ2-1	CASSYSTGNFYNEQFF
.	TRBV5-1	TRBJ2-5	CASSLGLAGSAQETQYF
.	TRBV28	TRBJ2-7	CASSFTGAYEQYF
.	TRBV28	TRBJ2-3	CASSGGGVRDTQYF
.	TRBV6-6	TRBJ1-3	CASTRQGSHSGNTIYF
.	TRBV6-1	TRBJ2-3	CASSAWRDTDTQYF
.	TRBV10-3	TRBJ1-2	CATAYDRAWDYGYTF
.	TRBV4-2	TRBJ1-2	CASRTGQGGGYTF
.	TRBV5-1	TRBJ2-7	CASSPRGAGQGYEQYF
.	TRBV6-1	TRBJ2-7	CASSENGLPFYEQYF
once	TRBV15	TRBJ2-7	CATSSLGLRDEQYF
.	TRBV7-6	TRBJ1-3	CASSSGPGNTIYF
once	TRBV18	TRBJ2-3	CASSGGQRSTDTQYF
.	TRBV5-4	TRBJ1-1	CASSLGQKAFF
.	TRBV4-1	TRBJ2-5	CASSQGFRGWGETQYF
.	TRBV11-2	TRBJ2-7	CASSLVLANSYEQYF